This TCR beta chain was identified during a study of cytomegalovirus exposure and HLA in healthy donors. Whole-study context: T cells numbering about 200 million yielded some 120 million unique TCR beta sequences in an earlier analysis.

Study-wide findings and caveats: In a later analysis, V- and J-gene trimming of beta chains associated with a DCLRE1C missense variant, replicated independently.

PCR employed 60 Vbeta and 13 Jbeta primers. The protocol was immunoSEQ multiplex PCR, while the TCRdb copy is restricted to in-frame clones and leaves out a portion. The sample yields roughly 100,000 clones, 69% seen once. With respect to this clone: What it binds is not known.

Material: PBMCs. The sequence was collected from a man aged 30 to 39 in good health and CMV-seronegative.

CDR3 coding DNA: TGCGCCAGCAGCCAAGGGGCTAGCCCAAAAAACATTCAGTACTTC. It is translated as CASSQGASPKNIQYF. The genes are TRBV4-1 and TRBJ2-4; D is perhaps TRBD2 (5 bases). The CDR3 has 15 residues. CDR1 is MGHRA, CDR2 YSYEKL, per germline. The V end lost 1 base, the J end lost 4 bases, and 11 bases lay between the germline ends.